This T cell receptor beta chain was sequenced during a study of cytomegalovirus exposure and HLA in healthy donors. V was clipped by 3 bases and J by 4 bases; unmatched bases: 2. Germline V gene data show CDR1 as SGDLS and CDR2 as YYNGEE. The length of the CDR3 is 15 residues. As to this clone: What it recognizes is unknown.

Study-wide findings and caveats: Productive rates of about 87% or about 30% were seen for most TCR beta V segments in an earlier analysis.

The primer mix had 60 Vbeta and 13 Jbeta primers. Sequencing was performed with immunoSEQ multiplex PCR; in TCRdb, only in-frame clones are kept and a portion is missing. The sample carries about 140,000 clones, 82% recorded once. Sequencing input: PBMCs. The receptor was derived from a young man in good health and CMV-seropositive. This chain joins TRBV9 and TRBJ2-1, with 12 bases aligning to TRBD2. The CDR3 DNA reads TGTGCCAGCAGCGACCTAGCGGGAGGGTACAATGAGCAGTTCTTC. It specifies CASSDLAGGYNEQFF.